Below are 10 T cell receptor beta chains sequenced from a single sample in a study of cytomegalovirus exposure and HLA in healthy donors (dated by TCRdb to about 2017). The method behind the library was the immunoSEQ multiplex PCR assay. A mixture of 60 forward primers for TCR Vbeta segments and 13 reverse primers for TCR Jbeta segments was used in the multiplex PCR. TCRdb took this table from immuneACCESS and kept in-frame rearrangements with V and J called. Such tables lack part of the clones; where checked against another copy, unresolved V genes explain under half of the gap, and the rest is unexplained. This sample lists approximately 130,000 clones; around 77% were detected once. Of the sample, approximately 1.2% falls within the top ten clones. Source material: PBMCs. These receptor sequences come from a man aged 45-65 years in good health and CMV-seronegative.

The chain is built from TRBV6-1 and TRBJ2-7, with D uncertain. V shed 1 base and J shed 2 bases, with 12 bases lying between them. The CDR3 extends over 15 amino acids. Germline CDR1 is MNHNS and CDR2 is SASEGT. The CDR3 nucleotides read TGTGCCAGCAGTGAAGGGCAGTATATCACCTACGAGCAGTACTTC. As protein: CASSEGQYITYEQYF.

The gene calls are TRBV14 and TRBJ2-1; TRBD1 aligns across 7 bases. This CDR3 region has 12 residues. Trimming removed 5 bases from V and 10 bases from J; junction bases left unmatched: 5. The germline V gene has CDR1 SGHDN and CDR2 FVKESK. The CDR3 DNA follows: TGTGCCAGCAGCTCAGGGGGAAGGGAGCAGTTCTTC. It encodes CASSSGGREQFF. The complete variable domain, with remaining parts taken from reference TRBV14 and TRBJ2-1, reads EAGVTQFPSHSVIEKGQTVTLRCDPISGHDNLYWYRRVMGKEIKFLLHFVKESKQDESGMPNNRFLAERTGGTYSTLKVQPAELEDSGVYFCASSSGGREQFFGPGTRLTVL.

The chain couples TRBV7-3 to TRBJ2-5, with TRBD2 matching over 8 bases. The CDR3 extends over 16 amino acids. Trimming cost V 6 bases and J 2 bases; bases outside gene matches: 11. The germline V gene has CDR1 SGHTA and CDR2 FQGTGA. The CDR3 bases are TGTGCCAGCAGGTCATCAGCGGGAGCGACACAAGAGACCCAGTACTTC. This sequence encodes CASRSSAGATQETQYF.

The chain links TRBV6-1 to TRBJ2-7; TRBD1 agrees at 8 bases. CDR1 is MNHNS and CDR2 is SASEGT in the germline V gene. V lost 4 bases, J lost 1 base, and 3 bases stayed unmatched. This CDR3 region has 14 residues. CDR3 loop: CASSATGGSYEQYF. The CDR3, as DNA: TGTGCCAGCAGTGCCACAGGGGGTTCCTACGAGCAGTACTTC.

V usage is TRBV7-2 and J usage is TRBJ2-5; a possible D gene is TRBD2 (6 bases). The CDR3 length is 16 residues. Germline V lookup: CDR1 SGHTA, CDR2 FQGNSA. The ends were cut back, 7 bases at V and 1 base at J, with 19 bases in the middle. CDR3: CASTQSTLRGQETQYF. The CDR3 bases are TGTGCCAGCACCCAATCAACTTTGCGGGGCCAAGAGACCCAGTACTTC.

J is TRBJ2-7 and V is TRBV10-1; maybe TRBD2 (6 bases). Looked up from germline, CDR1 is WNHNN and CDR2 is SYGVQD (reference sequence). This CDR3 region has 12 residues. V lost 6 bases, J lost 3 bases, and 9 bases lay in between. As DNA, the CDR3 is TGCGCCAGCAGCTCCGGGAGCTACGAGCAGTACTTC. Protein product: CASSSGSYEQYF.

The V gene is TRBV5-6, the J gene TRBJ2-4, with 10 bases fitting TRBD1. Germline assignment: CDR1 SGHDT and CDR2 YYEEEE. This CDR3 comprises 15 residues. The J segment lost 3 bases and the V segment lost 4 bases, leaving 4 bases of the junction unmatched. CDR3 sequence (DNA): TGTGCCAGCAGCGGACAGGGGGTTGGCAAAAACATTCAGTACTTC. Translating it yields CASSGQGVGKNIQYF.

This chain connects TRBV5-8 to TRBJ1-5; D gene ambiguous. Trimming cost V 4 bases and J 3 bases, with 5 bases left between them. Germline values: CDR1 SGHTS, CDR2 YDEGEE. The CDR3 is 12 residues long. CDR3 residues: CASSPFNQPQHF. Written as DNA, the CDR3 is TGTGCCAGCAGCCCCTTCAATCAGCCCCAGCATTTT.

The chain combines TRBV28 with TRBJ2-1; D is unresolved. Germline CDR1 reads MDHEN; CDR2 reads SYDVKM. Between the trimmed V and J ends, which lost 6 bases and 6 bases, there was a span of 9 bases. The CDR3 sequence is 12 residues long. In DNA form, the CDR3 reads TGTGCCAGCAGACTACTTACCAATGAGCAGTTCTTC. Amino acids: CASRLLTNEQFF.

The chain couples TRBV7-2 to TRBJ2-1; TRBD2 agrees at 10 bases. V shed 2 bases and J 3 bases; nucleotides not matched to a gene: 1. Germline V CDR1 and CDR2: SGHTA, FQGNSA. The CDR3 contains 15 residues. The chain's CDR3 is CASSLRTSGYNEQFF. CDR3 DNA sequence: TGTGCCAGCAGCTTACGGACTAGCGGCTACAATGAGCAGTTCTTC.